The following is a TCR beta chain sequence with its context. Only in-frame clones appear in the TCRdb table, and some are missing; sequencing was by immunoSEQ multiplex PCR. The data contain around 53,000 clones, about 82% of them seen just once; the ten biggest clones take up about 5%. CDR1 is MNHEY, CDR2 SVGAGI, per germline. V was pared by 6 bases and J by 7 bases, with 7 bases of the junction left unmatched. The CDR3 length is 14 residues. The sample belongs to a study of technical replicates of blood from a few donors. This sequence was found in a human donor in good health. Some clones in this sample may be carry-over from other donors' samples. The chain recombines TRBV6-5 with TRBJ2-1; TRBD2 matches 9 bases. Material for sequencing was PBMCs. The CDR3, as DNA: TGTGCCAGCAGCCTAGCGGGGTTGGGGAATGAGCAGTTCTTC. This encodes CASSLAGLGNEQFF.